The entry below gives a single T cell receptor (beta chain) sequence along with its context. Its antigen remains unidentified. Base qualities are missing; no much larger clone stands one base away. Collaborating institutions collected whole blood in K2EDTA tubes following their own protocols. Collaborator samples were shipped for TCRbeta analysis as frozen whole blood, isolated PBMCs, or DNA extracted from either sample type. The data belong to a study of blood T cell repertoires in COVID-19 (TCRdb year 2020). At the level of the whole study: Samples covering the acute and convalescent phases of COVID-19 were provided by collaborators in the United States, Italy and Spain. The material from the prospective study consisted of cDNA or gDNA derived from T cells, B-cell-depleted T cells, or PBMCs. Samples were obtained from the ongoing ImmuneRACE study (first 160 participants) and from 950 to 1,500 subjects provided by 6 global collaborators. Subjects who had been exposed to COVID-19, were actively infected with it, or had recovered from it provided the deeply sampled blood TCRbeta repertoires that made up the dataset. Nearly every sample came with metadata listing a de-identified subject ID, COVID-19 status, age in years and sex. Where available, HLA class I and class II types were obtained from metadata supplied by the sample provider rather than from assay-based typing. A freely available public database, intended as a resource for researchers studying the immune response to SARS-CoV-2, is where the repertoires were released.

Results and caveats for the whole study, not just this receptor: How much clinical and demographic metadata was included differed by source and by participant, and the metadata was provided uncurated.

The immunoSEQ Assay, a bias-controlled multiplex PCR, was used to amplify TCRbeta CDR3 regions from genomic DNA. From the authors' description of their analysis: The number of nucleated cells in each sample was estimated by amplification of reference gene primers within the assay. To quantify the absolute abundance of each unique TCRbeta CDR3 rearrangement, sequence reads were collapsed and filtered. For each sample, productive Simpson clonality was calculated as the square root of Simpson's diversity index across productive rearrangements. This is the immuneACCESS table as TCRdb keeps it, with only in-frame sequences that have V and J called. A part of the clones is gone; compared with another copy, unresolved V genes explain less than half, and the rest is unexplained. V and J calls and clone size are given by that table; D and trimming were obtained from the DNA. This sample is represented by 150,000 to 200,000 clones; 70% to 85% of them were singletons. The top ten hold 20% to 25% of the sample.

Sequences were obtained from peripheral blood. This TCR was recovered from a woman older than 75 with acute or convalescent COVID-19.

The CDR3 region has the sequence CASSQDPGTGYEQYF. At the DNA level, the sequence is TGCGCCAGCAGCCAAGATCCGGGTACGGGGTACGAGCAGTACTTC. The chain joins TRBV4-3 to TRBJ2-7; perhaps TRBD2 is the D gene, with 5 bases matching. The germline V gene encodes CDR1 LGHNA and CDR2 YSLEER. Reading from cysteine to phenylalanine, the CDR3 counts 15 amino acids. The entry retains the CDR3 DNA only, 45 bases that are in frame from base 1. Trimming takes 0 bases from V and 4 bases from J, and the germline ends sit 13 bases apart.